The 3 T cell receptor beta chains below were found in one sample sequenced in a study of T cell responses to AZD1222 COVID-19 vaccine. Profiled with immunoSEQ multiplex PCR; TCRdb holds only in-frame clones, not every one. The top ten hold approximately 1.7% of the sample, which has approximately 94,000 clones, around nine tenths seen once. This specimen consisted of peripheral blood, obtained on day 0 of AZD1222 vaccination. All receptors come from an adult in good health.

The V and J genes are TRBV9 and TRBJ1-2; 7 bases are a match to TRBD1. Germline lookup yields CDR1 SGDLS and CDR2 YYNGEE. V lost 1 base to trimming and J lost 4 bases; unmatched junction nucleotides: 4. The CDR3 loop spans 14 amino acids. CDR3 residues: CASSVPGTAYGYTF. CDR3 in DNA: TGTGCCAGCAGCGTACCTGGGACAGCCTATGGCTACACCTTC.

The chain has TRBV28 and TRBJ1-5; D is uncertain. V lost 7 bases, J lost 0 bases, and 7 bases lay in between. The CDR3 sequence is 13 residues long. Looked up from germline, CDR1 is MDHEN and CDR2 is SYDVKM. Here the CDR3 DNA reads TGTGCCAGCACCAGCAATAGCAATCAGCCCCAGCATTTT. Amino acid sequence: CASTSNSNQPQHF.

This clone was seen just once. CDR3 sequence (DNA): TGTGCCAGCAGTTCTGCCCAAGACTATGGCTACACCTTC. Its protein product is CASSSAQDYGYTF. The V and J genes are TRBV27 and TRBJ1-2, with D hard to call. Per the germline V gene, CDR1 is MNHEY and CDR2 is SMNVEV (reference sequence). V shed 4 bases and J shed 3 bases, with 9 bases lying between them. The length of the CDR3 is 13 residues.